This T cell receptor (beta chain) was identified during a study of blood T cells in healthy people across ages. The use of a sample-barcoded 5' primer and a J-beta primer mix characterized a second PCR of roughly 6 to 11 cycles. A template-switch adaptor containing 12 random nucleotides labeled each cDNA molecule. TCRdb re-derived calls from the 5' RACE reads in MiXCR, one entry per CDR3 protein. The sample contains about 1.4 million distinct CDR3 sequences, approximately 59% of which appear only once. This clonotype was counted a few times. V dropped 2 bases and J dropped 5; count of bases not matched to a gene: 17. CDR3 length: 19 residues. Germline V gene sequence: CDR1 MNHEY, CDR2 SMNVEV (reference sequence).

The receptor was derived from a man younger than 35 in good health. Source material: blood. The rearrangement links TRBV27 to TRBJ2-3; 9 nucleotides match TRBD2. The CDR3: CASSLNARHIAGVEDTQYF. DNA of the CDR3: TGTGCCAGCAGTTTAAACGCCCGACACATAGCGGGAGTTGAAGATACGCAGTATTTT.